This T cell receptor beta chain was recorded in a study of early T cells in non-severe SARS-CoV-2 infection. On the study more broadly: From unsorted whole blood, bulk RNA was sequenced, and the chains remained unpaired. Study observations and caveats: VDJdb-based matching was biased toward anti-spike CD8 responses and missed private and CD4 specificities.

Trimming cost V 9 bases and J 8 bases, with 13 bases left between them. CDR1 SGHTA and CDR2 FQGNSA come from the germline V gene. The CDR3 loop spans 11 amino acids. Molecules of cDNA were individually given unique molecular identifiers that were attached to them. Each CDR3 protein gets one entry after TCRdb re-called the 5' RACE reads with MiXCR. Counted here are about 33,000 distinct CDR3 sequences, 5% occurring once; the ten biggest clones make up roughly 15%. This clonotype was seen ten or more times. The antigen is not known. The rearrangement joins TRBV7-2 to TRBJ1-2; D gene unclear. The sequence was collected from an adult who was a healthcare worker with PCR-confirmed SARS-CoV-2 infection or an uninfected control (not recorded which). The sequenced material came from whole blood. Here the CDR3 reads CASGTELGYTF. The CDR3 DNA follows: TGTGCCAGTGGAACCGAGTTGGGCTACACCTTC.